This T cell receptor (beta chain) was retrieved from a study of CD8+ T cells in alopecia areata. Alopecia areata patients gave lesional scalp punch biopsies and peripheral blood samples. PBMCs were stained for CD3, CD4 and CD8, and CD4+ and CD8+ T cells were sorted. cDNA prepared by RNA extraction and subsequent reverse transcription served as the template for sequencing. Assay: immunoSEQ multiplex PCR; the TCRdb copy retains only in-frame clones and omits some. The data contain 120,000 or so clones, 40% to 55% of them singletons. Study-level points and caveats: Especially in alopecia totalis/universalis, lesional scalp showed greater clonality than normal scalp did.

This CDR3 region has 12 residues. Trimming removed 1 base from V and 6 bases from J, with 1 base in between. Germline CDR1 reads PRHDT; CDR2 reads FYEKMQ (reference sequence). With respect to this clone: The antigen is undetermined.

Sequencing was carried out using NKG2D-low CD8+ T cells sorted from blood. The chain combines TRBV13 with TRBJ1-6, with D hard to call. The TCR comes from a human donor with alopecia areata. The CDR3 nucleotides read TGTGCCAGCAGCTTAGCTAATTCACCCCTCCACTTT. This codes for CASSLANSPLHF.